Listed below are T cell receptor beta chains from one sample, sequenced in a study of identical twins. MiXCR, run by TCRdb on the 5' RACE reads, gives a single entry per CDR3 protein. The table lists some 1,700,000 distinct CDR3 sequences, about 31% of them singletons, with approximately 0.29% in the top ten. The sequencing sample was made of cord blood. The receptors were sampled from a newborn girl in good health. The CDR3 runs from the conserved cysteine through the conserved F or W. The D gene is left open where the match is weak. Clone size is given for some rows only: seen once, a few or many times, or a class if the clone is expanded.

d_call	j_call	v_call	clone_size	cdr3_aa	cdr3_nt
NA	TRBJ2-1	TRBV4-2	many	CASSQPILGTYNEQFF	TGTGCCAGCAGCCAACCGATTTTAGGCACCTACAATGAGCAGTTCTTC
NA	TRBJ2-1	TRBV12-3/TRBV12-4	few	CASSPQGGRDYNEQFF	TGTGCCAGCAGTCCCCAGGGGGGAAGGGACTACAATGAGCAGTTCTTC
TRBD2	TRBJ2-3	TRBV3-1	few	CASSQVGLAGLTDTQYF	TGTGCCAGCAGCCAAGTGGGGCTAGCGGGCCTCACAGATACGCAGTATTTT
TRBD2	TRBJ2-2	TRBV9	NA	CASNPTGGGELFF	TGTGCCAGCAACCCAACGGGGGGCGGGGAGCTGTTTTTT
TRBD1	TRBJ1-2	TRBV6-1	few	CASSDGTGSDYGYTF	TGTGCCAGCAGTGATGGGACAGGGTCGGACTATGGCTACACCTTC
TRBD2	TRBJ2-1	TRBV20-1	NA	CSARLAGDIPNEQFF	TGCAGTGCTAGACTAGCGGGAGATATACCCAATGAGCAGTTCTTC
TRBD1	TRBJ2-1	TRBV27	NA	CASSLRSQGAGYNEQFF	TGTGCCAGCAGTTTACGCTCACAGGGGGCAGGTTACAATGAGCAGTTCTTC
NA	TRBJ2-4	TRBV28	few	CASSCTVSKNIQYF	TGTGCCAGCAGCTGTACAGTATCTAAAAACATTCAGTACTTC
NA	TRBJ2-1	TRBV20-1	NA	CSARHCGDRSVNEQFF	TGCAGTGCTAGACATTGTGGTGACAGGTCTGTCAATGAGCAGTTCTTC
TRBD2	TRBJ2-3	TRBV20-1	NA	CSARDRALAGTDTQYF	TGCAGTGCTAGAGATAGGGCACTAGCGGGGACAGATACGCAGTATTTT
NA	TRBJ1-6	TRBV16	NA	CASSQLWSRWGNSPLHF	TGTGCCAGCAGCCAATTATGGAGCCGGTGGGGTAATTCACCCCTCCACTTT
NA	TRBJ2-1	TRBV20-1	few	CSGGADSYNEQFF	TGCAGTGGCGGGGCGGACTCCTACAATGAGCAGTTCTTC
TRBD2	TRBJ2-5	TRBV10-3	many	CATSLAGQETQYF	TGTGCCACCAGTCTAGCGGGTCAAGAGACCCAGTACTTC
NA	TRBJ1-5	TRBV7-2	few	CASSRTLYSNQPQHF	TGTGCCAGCAGCCGAACGCTTTATAGCAATCAGCCCCAGCATTTT
TRBD1	TRBJ1-2	TRBV2	few	CASRDPGQGFGYTF	TGTGCCAGCAGGGATCCGGGACAGGGTTTTGGCTACACCTTC
NA	TRBJ2-1	TRBV20-1	many	CSAPTFKSPGAYNEQFF	TGCAGTGCTCCAACTTTTAAGTCCCCGGGGGCTTACAATGAGCAGTTCTTC
NA	TRBJ2-3	TRBV10-3	many	CAITPGTSPTDTQYF	TGTGCCATCACCCCCGGGACAAGCCCCACAGATACGCAGTATTTT
TRBD2	TRBJ2-1	TRBV3-1	few	CASSHFTSGPPGNEQFF	TGTGCCAGCAGCCATTTTACTAGCGGCCCCCCGGGCAATGAGCAGTTCTTC
TRBD2	TRBJ2-7	TRBV28	many	CASSDARGRYEQYF	TGTGCCAGCAGTGACGCGCGGGGGAGGTACGAGCAGTACTTC
TRBD2	TRBJ2-1	TRBV3-1	NA	CASSQPSGYNEQFF	TGTGCCAGCAGCCAACCTAGCGGATACAATGAGCAGTTCTTC
TRBD2	TRBJ2-1	TRBV7-9	few	CASSFVSLSGSYNEQFF	TGTGCCAGCAGCTTTGTCTCTCTTAGCGGGAGCTACAATGAGCAGTTCTTC
TRBD1	TRBJ2-5	TRBV7-9	NA	CASSQSGTGKETQYF	TGTGCCAGCAGCCAATCCGGGACAGGGAAGGAGACCCAGTACTTC
NA	TRBJ2-7	TRBV20-1	many	CSARGQSSYEQYF	TGCAGTGCTAGAGGACAGAGCTCCTACGAGCAGTACTTC
TRBD2	TRBJ2-1	TRBV29-1	few	CSVDSREGPNEQFF	TGCAGCGTTGACTCGCGGGAGGGCCCCAATGAGCAGTTCTTC
TRBD2	TRBJ2-1	TRBV20-1	NA	CSAINSGGYNEQFF	TGCAGTGCAATAAATAGCGGGGGGTACAATGAGCAGTTCTTC
NA	TRBJ2-7	TRBV14	few	CASRTGRTTGEQYF	TGTGCCAGCAGGACAGGGAGGACTACAGGCGAGCAGTACTTC
TRBD2	TRBJ2-7	TRBV12-3/TRBV12-4	many	CASSDLMLAAYEQYF	TGTGCCAGCAGTGACCTAATGCTAGCGGCCTACGAGCAGTACTTC
NA	TRBJ1-1	TRBV7-9	NA	CASSLALPGQNTEAFF	TGTGCCAGCAGCTTAGCGTTACCGGGACAGAACACTGAAGCTTTCTTT
TRBD2	TRBJ2-1	TRBV7-2	NA	CASSLVWGLATHEQFF	TGTGCCAGCAGCTTAGTATGGGGACTAGCAACACATGAGCAGTTCTTC
NA	TRBJ2-7	TRBV11-2	NA	CASSLITGRSSYEQYF	TGTGCCAGCAGCCTCATTACAGGGAGGAGCTCCTACGAGCAGTACTTC
NA	TRBJ2-5	TRBV11-2	NA	CASSLEAHAGPRPLRDQYF	TGTGCCAGCAGCTTAGAAGCCCACGCCGGGCCTCGACCCCTTAGAGACCAGTACTTC
NA	TRBJ1-2	TRBV9	NA	CASSVAGQYGYTF	TGTGCCAGCAGCGTAGCCGGACAGTATGGCTACACCTTC
TRBD1	TRBJ1-5	TRBV7-9	NA	CASSLGQFYSNQPQHF	TGTGCCAGCAGCTTGGGACAGTTCTATAGCAATCAGCCCCAGCATTTT
NA	TRBJ2-7	TRBV7-2	NA	CASSLSPRDEQYF	TGTGCCAGCAGCTTATCCCCCCGAGACGAGCAGTACTTC
TRBD1	TRBJ2-4	TRBV7-9	few	CASSLGLRGNIQYF	TGTGCCAGCAGCTTAGGTCTCAGGGGGAACATTCAGTACTTC
TRBD2	TRBJ2-1	TRBV3-1	few	CASSQASGRTYNEQFF	TGTGCCAGCAGCCAAGCTAGCGGGAGGACCTACAATGAGCAGTTCTTC